This TCR beta chain was captured by sequencing in a study of OX40 agonist ivuxolimab in advanced cancers. Assay used: immunoSEQ multiplex PCR; TCRdb lists only in-frame clones, some missing. The sample records 55,000 to 70,000 clones, roughly 83% being singletons. In germline, CDR1 is SGDLS, CDR2 YYNGEE. CDR3 length: 16 amino acids. V dropped 2 bases and J dropped 6 bases, with 17 bases sitting between them. Specimen: CD4+ or CD8+ T cells sorted from blood, collected in a trial of the OX40 agonist ivuxolimab. This clonotype was obtained from an adult with an advanced solid tumor such as melanoma, head and neck, liver or kidney cancer. The rearrangement joins TRBV9 to TRBJ2-2; TRBD2 is a possible D gene (6 bases). The CDR3 loop is CASSVTIQGGPGELFF. DNA for the CDR3: TGTGCCAGCAGCGTGACCATCCAGGGAGGCCCCGGGGAGCTGTTTTTT.